The 9 T cell receptor beta chains presented below share a single source sample, sequenced in a study of PD-1 and CTLA-4 blockade in melanoma. The table came from immunoSEQ multiplex PCR; TCRdb's copy has only in-frame clones and leaves some out. The data show 34,000 or so clones, with approximately 90% seen just once and around 6.7% held by the top ten. The source material was CD8+ T cells from peripheral blood, sampled from a patient given anti-PD-1 treatment. The receptors were sampled from a human donor with melanoma.

V is TRBV3-1 (or the pseudogene TRBV3-2) and J is TRBJ2-5; D not certain. From germline, CDR1 is LGHDT and CDR2 YNNKEL (reference sequence). V was cut by 0 bases and J by 4 bases, with 9 bases left in between. This CDR3 comprises 14 residues. CDR3 residues: CASSQEGWGETQYF. DNA of the CDR3: TGTGCCAGCAGCCAAGAAGGGTGGGGAGAGACCCAGTACTTC.

CDR3 sequence reads: CASSLVLAGPNTEAFF. CDR3 sequence (DNA): TGCGCCAGCAGCTTGGTGTTGGCGGGACCGAACACTGAAGCTTTCTTT. J is TRBJ1-1 and V is TRBV5-1; D possibly corresponds to TRBD1 (5 bases). Germline V gene sequence: CDR1 SGHRS, CDR2 YFSETQ. The CDR3 is made up of 16 amino acids. V lost 0 bases to trimming and J lost 1 base, with 13 bases between them.

The chain links TRBV4-3 to TRBJ1-6; 10 nucleotides agree with TRBD1. This CDR3 spans 16 amino acids. V lost 0 bases to trimming and J lost 10 bases; unmatched junction nucleotides: 6. Germline values: CDR1 LGHNA, CDR2 YSLEER. The CDR3 sequence is CASSQDPGQGYSPLHF. CDR3 bases: TGCGCCAGCAGCCAAGATCCGGGACAGGGGTACTCACCCCTCCACTTT.

The V call is TRBV28, the J call TRBJ1-2; D unclear. V lost 6 bases, J lost 2 bases, and 16 bases lay in between. Per the germline V gene, CDR1 is MDHEN and CDR2 is SYDVKM. The CDR3 has 15 amino acids. The CDR3 DNA follows: TGTGCCAGCAGCTTTGACGGTAACACGAACTATGGCTACACCTTC. As protein: CASSFDGNTNYGYTF.

In DNA form, the CDR3 reads TGTGCCACCAGCAGAGTCCATGACGGCACTGGGGAGCTGTTTTTT. Translated, it gives CATSRVHDGTGELFF. The V and J genes are TRBV15 and TRBJ2-2; D ambiguous. Looked up from germline, CDR1 is LNHNV and CDR2 is YYDKDF (reference sequence). CDR3 size: 15 residues. Deletions cut 1 base from V and 8 bases from J, with 14 bases between.

The chain recombines TRBV2 with TRBJ1-1; D is unresolved. Trimming took off 3 bases at V and 0 bases at J, with 5 bases between the two ends. This CDR3 has 13 amino acids. Germline V gives CDR1 SNHLY, CDR2 FYNNEI. DNA of the CDR3: TGTGCCAGCAGTGACAGGTTGAACACTGAAGCTTTCTTT. Protein sequence: CASSDRLNTEAFF.

The chain carries TRBV7-2 and TRBJ2-3, with 12 bases fitting TRBD2. CDR3 length: 15 amino acids. The germline V gene encodes CDR1 SGHTA and CDR2 FQGNSA. V trimming: 3 bases; J trimming: 4 bases; junction bases outside the gene matches: 2. This CDR3 is CASSLASGGADTQYF. DNA for the CDR3: TGTGCCAGCAGCTTGGCTAGCGGGGGGGCAGATACGCAGTATTTT.

This clone appeared a single time. CDR3 coding DNA: TGTGCCAGCAGTTTCTTAGCGGGGGGGCGGACCGGGGAGCTGTTTTTT. Protein: CASSFLAGGRTGELFF. The chain carries TRBV27 and TRBJ2-2, with 11 bases matching TRBD2. J gave up 5 bases and V 3 bases, and 5 bases lay outside the gene matches. Germline V gene lookup returns CDR1 MNHEY and CDR2 SMNVEV (reference sequence). This CDR3 spans 16 amino acids.

This sequence joins TRBV7-8 and TRBJ2-7; D gene unclear. V shed 6 bases and J shed 0 bases, with 12 bases lying between them. Germline lookup yields CDR1 SGHVS and CDR2 FQNEAQ. The CDR3 length is 14 residues. The chain's CDR3 is CASSGPTSSYEQYF. The CDR3 DNA follows: TGTGCCAGCAGTGGACCGACAAGCTCCTACGAGCAGTACTTC. Based on the CDR3 plus reference TRBV7-8 and TRBJ2-7, the full variable domain is GAGVSQSPRYKVAKRGQDVALRCDPISGHVSLFWYQQALGQGPEFLTYFQNEAQLDKSGLPSDRFFAERPEGSVSTLKIQRTQQEDSAVYLCASSGPTSSYEQYFGPGTRLTVT.